This T cell receptor beta chain is from a study of blood T cell repertoires in COVID-19. Study context: T cells, B-cell-depleted T cells, or PBMCs provided the cDNA or gDNA that served as material.

In the source study's methods: Counts of nucleated cells, estimated from reference gene primer amplification, were obtained. TCRdb's table, derived via immunoSEQ multiplex PCR, lists solely in-frame clones and lacks some. The V and J calls and clone size are taken from that table; D and trimming were inferred from the DNA. Of roughly 670,000 clones listed, 90% are singletons. The CDR3 contains 13 residues. The germline gives CDR1 LGHDT, CDR2 YNNKEL (reference sequence). Trimming left V 1 base short and J 6 bases short, with 8 bases between. The sequenced material came from peripheral blood. The V gene is TRBV3-1 (or the pseudogene TRBV3-2), the J gene TRBJ2-3; the D is unclear. The receptor was derived from a woman under 30 with acute or convalescent COVID-19. The CDR3: CASSQAIMDTQYF. The CDR3 nucleotides are TGTGCCAGCAGCCAAGCCATCATGGATACGCAGTATTTT.